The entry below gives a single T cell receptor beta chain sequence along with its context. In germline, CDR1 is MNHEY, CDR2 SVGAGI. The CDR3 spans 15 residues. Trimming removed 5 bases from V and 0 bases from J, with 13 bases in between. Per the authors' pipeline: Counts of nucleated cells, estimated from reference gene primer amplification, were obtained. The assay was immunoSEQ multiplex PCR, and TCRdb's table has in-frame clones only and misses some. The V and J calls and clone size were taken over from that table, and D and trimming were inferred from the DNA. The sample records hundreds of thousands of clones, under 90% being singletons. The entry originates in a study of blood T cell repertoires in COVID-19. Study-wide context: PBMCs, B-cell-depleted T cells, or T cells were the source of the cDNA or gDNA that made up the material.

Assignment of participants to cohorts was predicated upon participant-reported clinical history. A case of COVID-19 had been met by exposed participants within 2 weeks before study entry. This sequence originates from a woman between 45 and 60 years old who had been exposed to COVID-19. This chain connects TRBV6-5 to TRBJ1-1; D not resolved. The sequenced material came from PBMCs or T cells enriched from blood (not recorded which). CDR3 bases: TGTGCCAGCAGTCTCCCGGGGATTATGAACACTGAAGCTTTCTTT. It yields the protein CASSLPGIMNTEAFF.